This TCR beta chain was found in a study of control samples from healthy donors and cancer patients. TCRdb's table, derived via immunoSEQ multiplex PCR, lists solely in-frame clones and lacks some. The data contain under 200,000 clones, nearly 96% of them singletons. The count of this clone is one. Trimming took off 7 bases at V and 4 bases at J, with 19 bases between the two ends. The CDR3 is 15 residues long. Germline loops: CDR1 ENHRY, CDR2 SYGVKD. The sample taken for sequencing was blood. The chain joins TRBV10-3 to TRBJ1-1; a weak D match, TRBD1 (5 bases). This TCR came from a woman aged 25 to 39 in good health. CDR3 residues: CAITAVRGSGTEAFF. CDR3 sequence (DNA): TGTGCCATCACCGCGGTGAGGGGCAGCGGCACTGAAGCTTTCTTT.